This passage covers 5 T cell receptor beta chains from one sample sequenced in a study of blood T cell repertoires in COVID-19. Clones were sequenced by immunoSEQ multiplex PCR, and TCRdb holds only the in-frame ones, with some missing. The data show about 250,000 clones, around 90% seen once. The sequencing sample was made of peripheral blood. The receptor source for this set is a woman aged 25 to 39 with acute or convalescent COVID-19.

The chain couples TRBV6-6 to TRBJ1-1, with TRBD1 identical over 11 bases. V shed 6 bases and J 1 base; nucleotides not matched to a gene: 4. Germline V gives CDR1 MNHNY, CDR2 SVGAGI (reference sequence). The CDR3 loop spans 15 amino acids. The CDR3 region is CASSRTGGGNTEAFF. The CDR3 DNA reads as TGTGCCAGCAGCAGGACAGGGGGCGGGAACACTGAAGCTTTCTTT.

The chain uses TRBV6-2 or TRBV6-3 and TRBJ2-7; TRBD1 aligns across 7 bases. The V gene end was trimmed by 6 bases and the J gene end by 5 bases; junction bases not matched to a gene: 4. The germline V gene encodes CDR1 MNHEY and CDR2 SVGEGT. CDR3 length: 12 amino acids. The CDR3, as DNA: TGTGCCAGCAGCCCAGGGACAGACGAGCAGTACTTC. Amino acid sequence: CASSPGTDEQYF.

The chain links TRBV9 to TRBJ1-4, with 9 bases aligning to TRBD1. CDR1 is SGDLS and CDR2 is YYNGEE in the germline V gene. The CDR3 sequence is 15 residues long. V was pared by 4 bases and J by 7 bases, with 8 bases of the junction left unmatched. Here the CDR3 reads CASSSSGTGSEKLFF. CDR3 coding DNA: TGTGCCAGCAGCTCTTCCGGGACAGGGAGTGAAAAACTGTTTTTT.

This chain connects TRBV9 to TRBJ1-3; TRBD1 matches at 8 bases. The CDR3 spans 15 residues. The V and J ends lost 0 bases and 2 bases, in that order; junction bases with no gene match: 1. CDR1 is SGDLS and CDR2 is YYNGEE in the germline V gene. The CDR3, as DNA: TGTGCCAGCAGCGTAGGACAGGGGCCTGGAAACACCATATATTTT. Its translation: CASSVGQGPGNTIYF.

This clone has only a few counts. This chain links TRBV29-1 with TRBJ1-4; 7 bases agree with TRBD1. J was trimmed by 7 bases and V by 7 bases; bases with no gene match: 9. CDR3 length: 13 residues. Germline V gene lookup returns CDR1 SQVTM and CDR2 ANQGSEA. The CDR3 nucleotides are TGCAGCGCCTCGGACAGGTGGACTGAAAAACTGTTTTTT. It is translated as CSASDRWTEKLFF.